The rows below give T cell receptor beta chains drawn from one sample of a study of blood T cell repertoires in COVID-19. TCRdb's table, derived via immunoSEQ multiplex PCR, lists solely in-frame clones and lacks some. The table includes fewer than 150,000 clones, around four fifths detected once. Sequencing was carried out using PBMCs or T cells enriched from blood (not recorded which). All receptors come from a man younger than 40 who had recovered from COVID-19. Both conserved end residues are part of each CDR3. D genes are given only for firm matches. Not all rows give a size; the values are once, few, many and, for expanded clones, a class.

clone_size j_call cdr3_length v_call d_call cdr3_aa cdr3_nt
- TRBJ1-2 17 TRBV10-3 TRBD1 CAIQTSYRGRGNYGYTF TGTGCCATCCAAACCTCCTACAGGGGTAGGGGTAACTATGGCTACACCTTC
few TRBJ1-5 15 TRBV4-1 TRBD1 CASSQEVTGDQPQHF TGCGCCAGCAGCCAAGAGGTAACAGGGGACCAGCCCCAGCATTTT
- TRBJ2-2 15 TRBV6-1 - CASSETGEATGELFF TGTGCCAGCAGTGAAACCGGGGAGGCAACCGGGGAGCTGTTTTTT
- TRBJ2-3 14 TRBV18 TRBD1 CASSPRQGEDTQYF TGTGCCAGCTCACCCCGCCAGGGGGAAGATACGCAGTATTTT
- TRBJ2-2 14 TRBV6-4 TRBD1 CASSDSTGGGELFF TGTGCCAGCAGTGACTCGACAGGGGGCGGGGAGCTGTTTTTT
few TRBJ1-2 13 TRBV19 - CASSPGAYYGYTF TGTGCCAGTAGTCCGGGAGCCTACTATGGCTACACCTTC
- TRBJ1-2 15 TRBV11-2 - CASSSRQGALYGYTF TGTGCCAGCAGCTCTCGTCAAGGGGCTCTTTATGGCTACACCTTC
few TRBJ2-2 15 TRBV7-2 TRBD2 CASSPREGGSGELFF TGTGCCAGCAGCCCACGGGAGGGAGGGTCCGGGGAGCTGTTTTTT
- TRBJ2-2 15 TRBV9 TRBD2 CASNLAGGITGELFF TGTGCCAGCAACCTAGCGGGGGGGATTACCGGGGAGCTGTTTTTT
- TRBJ1-6 16 TRBV5-1 TRBD1 CASSPGQTTYNSPLHF TGCGCCAGCAGCCCGGGACAGACAACCTATAATTCACCCCTCCACTTT
once TRBJ1-6 14 TRBV6-5 - CASSYSSYNSPLHF TGTGCCAGCAGTTATAGCTCCTATAATTCACCCCTCCACTTT
- TRBJ2-5 14 TRBV19 TRBD2 CASSTTGLAETQYF TGTGCCAGTAGTACCACGGGACTAGCGGAGACCCAGTACTTC
- TRBJ2-1 16 TRBV7-2 TRBD2 CASSLLAGAPYNEQFF TGTGCCAGCAGCTTGTTAGCGGGGGCCCCCTACAATGAGCAGTTCTTC
- TRBJ2-7 15 TRBV6-5 TRBD2 CASSSWAGAVNEQYF TGTGCCAGCAGTTCATGGGCGGGAGCGGTCAACGAGCAGTACTTC
- TRBJ2-2 18 TRBV5-1 TRBD2 CASSLGGTSGRYTGELFF TGCGCCAGCAGCTTGGGAGGGACTAGCGGGAGATACACCGGGGAGCTGTTTTTT
- TRBJ1-2 13 TRBV12-3/TRBV12-4 - CASSNLGDYGYTF TGTGCCAGCAGCAACCTAGGGGACTATGGCTACACCTTC
- TRBJ1-3 18 TRBV19 TRBD1 CASSGQGPSGDSGNTIYF TGTGCCAGTAGTGGACAGGGGCCGAGTGGGGACTCTGGAAACACCATATATTTT
- TRBJ2-5 18 TRBV7-2 TRBD1 CASSLQQGAKRLKETQYF TGTGCCAGCAGCTTACAACAGGGGGCTAAACGACTGAAAGAGACCCAGTACTTC
few TRBJ2-3 17 TRBV5-4 TRBD2 CASSVDGTSGGPDTQYF TGTGCCAGCAGCGTGGACGGGACTAGCGGGGGCCCAGATACGCAGTATTTT
- TRBJ2-3 17 TRBV10-2 TRBD2 CASRGLAGSSSTDTQYF TGCGCCAGCAGAGGTCTAGCGGGGAGTTCTAGCACAGATACGCAGTATTTT
- TRBJ1-1 15 TRBV5-1 - CASSGPEWGGTEAFF TGCGCCAGCAGCGGGCCCGAATGGGGGGGCACTGAAGCTTTCTTT
- TRBJ2-3 13 TRBV18 - CASSPSGLDTQYF TGTGCCAGCTCACCATCGGGGTTAGATACGCAGTATTTT
- TRBJ1-5 14 TRBV7-9 TRBD1 CASSKDRGDQPQHF TGTGCCAGCAGCAAGGACAGGGGGGATCAGCCCCAGCATTTT
- TRBJ2-5 14 TRBV10-2 TRBD2 CASRKAGGRETQYF TGCGCCAGCAGAAAAGCGGGAGGGAGGGAGACCCAGTACTTC
few TRBJ2-7 15 TRBV11-2 - CASSLDENLGYEQYF TGTGCCAGCAGCTTAGATGAGAACCTAGGTTACGAGCAGTACTTC
once TRBJ2-1 14 TRBV6-5 - CASSPKTRRSEQFF TGTGCCAGCAGTCCTAAGACTAGAAGGAGTGAGCAGTTCTTC
- TRBJ2-1 14 TRBV11-3 - CASSLGQNSGEQFF TGTGCCAGCAGCCTCGGACAGAACTCTGGTGAGCAGTTCTTC
- TRBJ1-1 12 TRBV19 - CASTMGGPEAFF TGTGCCAGTACCATGGGGGGGCCTGAAGCTTTCTTT
- TRBJ1-1 14 TRBV7-2 - CASSETGSDTEAFF TGTGCCAGCAGCGAAACAGGGTCCGACACTGAAGCTTTCTTT
- TRBJ2-1 15 TRBV13 TRBD2 CASSSREGTYNEQFF TGTGCCAGCAGCTCCCGGGAGGGCACCTACAATGAGCAGTTCTTC
few TRBJ2-3 13 TRBV19 - CASSPEAYGTQYF TGTGCCAGTAGTCCCGAGGCTTACGGTACGCAGTATTTT
- TRBJ2-7 16 TRBV6-5 TRBD2 CASSSLTSGIGYEQYF TGTGCCAGCAGTTCCCTAACTAGCGGGATTGGGTACGAGCAGTACTTC
- TRBJ1-2 12 TRBV28 - CASSLGGDGYTF TGTGCCAGCAGTTTAGGGGGGGACGGCTACACCTTC
- TRBJ2-7 14 TRBV29-1 TRBD1 CSVESGQGNYEQYF TGCAGCGTTGAATCGGGACAGGGAAACTACGAGCAGTACTTC
few TRBJ1-5 13 TRBV18 - CASSAGGNQPQHF TGTGCCAGCTCAGCAGGGGGCAATCAGCCCCAGCATTTT
- TRBJ1-3 16 TRBV19 - CASSIDTGFRGNTIYF TGTGCCAGTAGTATAGACACAGGGTTCCGTGGAAACACCATATATTTT
- TRBJ1-2 17 TRBV27 - CASSENTPGSNPRGYTF TGTGCCAGCAGTGAAAACACTCCCGGGTCAAACCCGAGGGGCTACACCTTC
- TRBJ1-2 13 TRBV3-1/TRBV3-2 - CASSPGGRVGYTF TGTGCCAGCAGCCCTGGGGGCAGGGTTGGCTACACCTTC
- TRBJ2-2 12 TRBV9 - CASSLNTGELFF TGTGCCAGCAGCCTGAACACCGGGGAGCTGTTTTTT
once TRBJ2-5 14 TRBV5-1 - CASSLDRPEETQYF TGCGCCAGCAGCTTAGACAGGCCGGAGGAGACCCAGTACTTC